What follows is one T cell receptor beta chain and its context. This sample is part of a study of patients and donors after allogeneic stem cell transplantation. TCRdb re-called the RT-PCR reads through MiXCR, storing one row per CDR3 protein. The sample lists over 350,000 distinct CDR3 sequences, 16% occurring once. Sequenced material: blood, either unsorted or a sorted T cell fraction (not recorded which). The TCR sequence derives from a human donor who was either an allogeneic HSCT recipient or a stem cell or donor lymphocyte infusion donor (not recorded which). It is not recorded whose cells these are; they may come from a transplant donor.

The CDR3 here is CSDRRGYGYTF. CDR3 sequence (DNA): TGCAGCGACAGGCGCGGATATGGCTACACCTTC. The chain links TRBV29-1 to TRBJ1-2; the D gene is possibly TRBD1 (5 bases). The germline V gene has CDR1 SQVTM and CDR2 ANQGSEA. Trimming took off 7 bases at V and 5 bases at J, with 11 bases between the two ends. This CDR3 contains 11 residues.